The sequence of this TCR beta chain was determined in a study of blood T cell repertoires in COVID-19 (dated by TCRdb to 2018 to 2021). Regarding the research as a whole: Samples from collaborators originated in the United States, Italy and Spain and spanned both the acute and convalescent phases of COVID-19. Where available, HLA class I and class II types were obtained from metadata supplied by the sample provider rather than from assay-based typing. Subjects who had been exposed to COVID-19, were actively infected with it, or had recovered from it provided the deeply sampled blood TCRbeta repertoires that made up the dataset. The repertoires were made available in a free public database intended to serve as a resource for research on the immune response to SARS-CoV-2. Nearly every sample came with metadata listing a de-identified subject ID, COVID-19 status, age in years and sex. Samples were obtained from the ongoing ImmuneRACE study (first 160 participants) and from roughly 1,300 subjects provided by 6 global collaborators. The prospective study material was composed of cDNA or gDNA derived from T cells, B-cell-depleted T cells, or PBMCs.

Results and caveats for the whole study, not just this receptor: The amount of clinical and demographic metadata varied by source and participant and was provided uncurated.

Whole blood was collected in K2EDTA tubes by collaborating institutions according to the institutions' own protocols. For TCRbeta analysis, collaborators shipped samples as frozen whole blood, isolated PBMCs, or DNA extracted from either of those sample types. The CDR3 goes from the cysteine to the phenylalanine over 14 residues. The DNA shown is the 42-base CDR3, in frame from base 1. The V end gives up 6 bases and the J end 3 bases, leaving 8 bases in the junction not matched to a gene. CDR1 and CDR2, looked up from the germline V gene, are MDHEN and SYDVKM. Comments on this clone: It has no known antigen specificity. No much larger clone is present one base from it, and per-base qualities are unavailable.

The immunoSEQ Assay, a bias-controlled multiplex PCR, was used to amplify TCRbeta CDR3 regions from genomic DNA. As for the original processing: The number of nucleated cells in each sample was estimated by amplification of reference gene primers within the assay. To quantify the absolute abundance of each unique TCRbeta CDR3 rearrangement, sequence reads were collapsed and filtered. For each sample, productive Simpson clonality was calculated by taking the square root of Simpson's diversity index across productive rearrangements. TCRdb took over this immuneACCESS table, retaining in-frame rearrangements with V and J assigned. Such tables are incomplete; in checked studies, under half of the missing clones stem from an unresolved V gene, and the remainder is unexplained. The V and J calls and the clone size are those of that table, but D and trimming were determined from the DNA. The sample table contains fewer than 20,000 clones; only one count was recorded for under 95% of them. The ten most abundant clones make up 16% of the sample.

The receptor's source is a human donor in a cohort sampled during active COVID-19. The sequencing sample was made of peripheral blood. The chain joins TRBV28 to TRBJ2-7; TRBD1 aligns with 7 central bases. CDR3 loop: CASRAPGQIYEQYF. The nucleotide sequence reads as follows: TGTGCCAGCAGGGCTCCGGGACAGATCTACGAGCAGTACTTC.